This TCR beta chain appears in the sequencing data of a study of CD8 T cells in Susac syndrome. TCR beta sequencing covered blood CD8+ and CD4+ T cells. Control patients had untreated stable or active relapsing-remitting multiple sclerosis by revised McDonald criteria. TEMRA cells underwent FACS enrichment and CD8+ and CD4+ T cells underwent negative isolation. Random hexamers were used to reverse transcribe the RNA input (about 0.5 to 1 ug). Across 54 Vbeta and 13 Jbeta, TCR beta CDR3 was amplified with immunoSEQ multiplex PCR. One entry per CDR3 protein, called by TCRdb with MiXCR from the immunoSEQ multiplex PCR reads. The sample has a few hundred thousand distinct CDR3 sequences; about 95% are singletons. The sample was CD4+ T cells from PBMCs. The TCR originated in a human donor with multiple sclerosis.

The CDR3 nucleotides are TGCGCCAGCAGCTCGACAGGGATGACGGGGGCCCCCTACGAGCAGTACTTC. Its protein is CASSSTGMTGAPYEQYF. This chain uses TRBV5-1 with TRBJ2-7; a weak D match, TRBD1 (7 bases). The V gene lost 3 bases and the J gene lost 2 bases, with 21 bases spanning the gap. The germline CDR1 and CDR2 sequences are SGHRS and YFSETQ. The CDR3 totals 17 residues.